This paragraph covers one T cell receptor beta chain sequence. The sample originates from a study of blood T cell repertoires in COVID-19. The protocol was immunoSEQ multiplex PCR, while the TCRdb copy is restricted to in-frame clones and leaves out a portion. This sample has roughly 250,000 clones; approximately 91% occur once, and the top ten carry 2% to 2.5%. CDR1 and CDR2 from the germline V gene are SNHLY and FYNNEI. The length of the CDR3 is 14 residues. Trimming took 8 bases from V and 6 from J, leaving 17 bases between them. V is TRBV2 and J is TRBJ2-1, with D maybe TRBD2 (6 bases). The specimen was PBMCs or T cells enriched from blood (not recorded which). The sequence was obtained from a middle-aged woman with acute COVID-19. DNA of the CDR3: TGTGCCAGCGAAACGACGCGGGAATTCAATGAGCAGTTCTTC. As protein: CASETTREFNEQFF.